This paragraph reports one T cell receptor (beta chain). This clonotype was seen more than once but under ten times. The clone's antigen remains unknown. The record has no base qualities; no much larger clone is one base away. These data are taken from a study of T cell repertoires in cytomegalovirus infection (dated by TCRdb to between 2017 and 2020). Study-wide context: Because public TCR beta signatures pointed to carriage of CMV infection together with the matching HLA type, the HLA type of each donor mattered for the analysis.

What the research found in general, with its limitations: In both this cohort and an independent approximately 350-donor cohort, the cumulative frequency of public TCR beta family members distinguished carriers of CMV infection plus the relevant HLA type. The ex vivo response was dominated by HLA-C-restricted CMV-specific TCR beta clonotypes, which also provided the single most frequent clonotype in two of eight donors.

CDR3 length: 14 amino acids, cysteine to phenylalanine. This entry keeps only the CDR3 DNA: 42 bases, framed from base 1. V loses 3 bases, J loses 7 bases, and the germline ends lie 12 bases apart. The germline V gene sets CDR1 to MDHEN and CDR2 to SYDVKM. The sequencer was an Illumina HiSeq 1500. Using fastp at Q25 and MiXCR, TCRdb reprocessed the public reads and kept productive beta chains. Every CDR3 protein is listed once, alongside the most common genes and DNA of its rows. This sample has a few hundred thousand distinct CDR3 sequences in its table, and about a sixth of those were observed once. About 45% of the sample is held by the ten biggest clonotypes.

Sample: CD8+ T cells from PBMCs. The rearranged chain carries TRBV28 and TRBJ1-4; a tentative D call is TRBD1 (5 bases match). This receptor was taken from a human donor in good health (CMV status not recorded). Some clones in this sample may be carry-over from other donors' samples. The CDR3 has the sequence CASSFGGYGEKLFF. The DNA is as follows: TGTGCCAGCAGTTTCGGGGGGTACGGTGAAAAACTGTTTTTT.